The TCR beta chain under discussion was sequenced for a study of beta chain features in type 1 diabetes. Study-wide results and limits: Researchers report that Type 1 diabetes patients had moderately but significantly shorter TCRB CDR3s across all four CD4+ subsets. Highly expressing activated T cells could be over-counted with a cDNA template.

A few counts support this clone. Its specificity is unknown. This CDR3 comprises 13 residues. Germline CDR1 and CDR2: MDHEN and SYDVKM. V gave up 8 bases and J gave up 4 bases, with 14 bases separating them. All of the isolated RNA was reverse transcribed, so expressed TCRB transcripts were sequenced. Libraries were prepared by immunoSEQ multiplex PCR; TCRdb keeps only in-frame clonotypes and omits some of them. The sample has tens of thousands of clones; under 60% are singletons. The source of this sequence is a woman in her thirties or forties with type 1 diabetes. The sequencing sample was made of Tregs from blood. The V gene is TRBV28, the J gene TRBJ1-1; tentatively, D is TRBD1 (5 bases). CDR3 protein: CASAVQGSTEAFF. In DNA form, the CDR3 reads TGTGCCAGCGCCGTTCAGGGTTCCACTGAAGCTTTCTTT. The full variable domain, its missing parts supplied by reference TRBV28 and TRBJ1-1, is DVKVTQSSRYLVKRTGEKVFLECVQDMDHENMFWYRQDPGLGLRLIYFSYDVKMKEKGDIPEGYSVSREKKERFSLILESASTNQTSMYLCASAVQGSTEAFFGQGTRLTVV.